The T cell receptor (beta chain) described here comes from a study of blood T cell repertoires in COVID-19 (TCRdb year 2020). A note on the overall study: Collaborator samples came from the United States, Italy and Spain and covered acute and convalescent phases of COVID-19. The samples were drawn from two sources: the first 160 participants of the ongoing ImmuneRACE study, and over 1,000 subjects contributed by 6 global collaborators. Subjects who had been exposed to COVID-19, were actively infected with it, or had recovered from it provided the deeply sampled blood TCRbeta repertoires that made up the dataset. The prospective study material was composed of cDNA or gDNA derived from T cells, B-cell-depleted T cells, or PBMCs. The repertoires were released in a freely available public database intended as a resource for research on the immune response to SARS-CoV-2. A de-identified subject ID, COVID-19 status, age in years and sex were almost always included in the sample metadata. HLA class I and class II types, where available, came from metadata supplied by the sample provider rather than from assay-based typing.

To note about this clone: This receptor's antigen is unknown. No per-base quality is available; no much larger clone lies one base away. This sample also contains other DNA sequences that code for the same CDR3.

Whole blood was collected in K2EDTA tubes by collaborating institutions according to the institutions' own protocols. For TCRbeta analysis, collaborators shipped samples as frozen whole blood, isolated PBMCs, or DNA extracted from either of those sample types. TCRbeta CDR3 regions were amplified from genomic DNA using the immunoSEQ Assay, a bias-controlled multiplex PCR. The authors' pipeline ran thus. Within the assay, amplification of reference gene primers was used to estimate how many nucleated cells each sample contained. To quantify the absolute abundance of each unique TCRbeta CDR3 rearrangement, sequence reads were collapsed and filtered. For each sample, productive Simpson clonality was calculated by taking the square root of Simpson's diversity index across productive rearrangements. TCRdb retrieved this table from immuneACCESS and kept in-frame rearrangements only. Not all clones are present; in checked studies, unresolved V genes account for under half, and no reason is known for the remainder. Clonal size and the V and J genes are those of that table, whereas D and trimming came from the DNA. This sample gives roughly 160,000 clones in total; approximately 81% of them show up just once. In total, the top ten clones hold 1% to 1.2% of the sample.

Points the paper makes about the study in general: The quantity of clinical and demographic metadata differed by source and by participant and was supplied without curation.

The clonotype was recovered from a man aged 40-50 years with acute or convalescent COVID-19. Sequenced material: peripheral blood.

The CDR3 amino acid sequence is: CASSPQKNTEAFF. The DNA sequence is given as TGTGCCAGCTCACCGCAGAAAAACACTGAAGCTTTCTTT. The chain was built from TRBV18 and TRBJ1-1, with the D gene call left open. The germline ends are 7 bases apart after V is trimmed by 3 bases and J by 2 bases. Its CDR3 holds 13 amino acids, cysteine through phenylalanine. Here the CDR3 DNA is all that survives: 39 bases in frame from base 1. The germline V gene provides CDR1 KGHSH and CDR2 LQKENI.